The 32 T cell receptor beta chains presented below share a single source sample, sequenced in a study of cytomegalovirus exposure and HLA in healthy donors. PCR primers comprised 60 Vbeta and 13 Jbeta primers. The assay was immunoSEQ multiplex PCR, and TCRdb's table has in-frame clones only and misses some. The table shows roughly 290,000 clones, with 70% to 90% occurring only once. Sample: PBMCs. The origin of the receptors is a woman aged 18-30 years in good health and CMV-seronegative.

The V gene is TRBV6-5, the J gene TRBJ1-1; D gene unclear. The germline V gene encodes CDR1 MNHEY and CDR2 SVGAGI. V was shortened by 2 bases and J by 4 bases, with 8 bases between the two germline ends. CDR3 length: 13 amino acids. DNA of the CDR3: TGTGCCAGCAGTTACGGGCAGGCCACTGAAGCTTTCTTT. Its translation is CASSYGQATEAFF.

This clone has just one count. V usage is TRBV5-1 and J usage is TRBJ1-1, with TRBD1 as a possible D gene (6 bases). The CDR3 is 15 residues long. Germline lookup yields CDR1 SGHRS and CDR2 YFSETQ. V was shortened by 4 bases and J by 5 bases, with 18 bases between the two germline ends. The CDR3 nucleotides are TGCGCCAGCAGCGGAGGGAGAGGGGGGGGGACTGAAGCTTTCTTT. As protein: CASSGGRGGGTEAFF.

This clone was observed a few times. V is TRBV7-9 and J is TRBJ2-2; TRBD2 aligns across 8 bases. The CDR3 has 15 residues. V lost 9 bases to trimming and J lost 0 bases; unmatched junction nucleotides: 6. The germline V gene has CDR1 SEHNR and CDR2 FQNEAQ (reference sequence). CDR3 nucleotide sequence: TGTGCCAGTAGCGGGGCTACCTCGAACACCGGGGAGCTGTTTTTT. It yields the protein CASSGATSNTGELFF.

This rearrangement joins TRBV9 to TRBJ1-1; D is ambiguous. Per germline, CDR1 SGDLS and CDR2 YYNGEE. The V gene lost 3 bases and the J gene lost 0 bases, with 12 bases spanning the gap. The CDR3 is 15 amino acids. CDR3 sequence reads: CASSAQQSLNTEAFF. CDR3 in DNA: TGTGCCAGCAGCGCACAACAGTCATTGAACACTGAAGCTTTCTTT.

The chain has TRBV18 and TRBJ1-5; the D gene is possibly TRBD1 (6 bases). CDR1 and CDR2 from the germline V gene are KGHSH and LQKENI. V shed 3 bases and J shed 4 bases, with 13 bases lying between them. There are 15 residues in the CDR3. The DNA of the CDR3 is TGTGCCAGCTCACCCGTGCACGGACAGAATCAGCCCCAGCATTTT. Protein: CASSPVHGQNQPQHF.

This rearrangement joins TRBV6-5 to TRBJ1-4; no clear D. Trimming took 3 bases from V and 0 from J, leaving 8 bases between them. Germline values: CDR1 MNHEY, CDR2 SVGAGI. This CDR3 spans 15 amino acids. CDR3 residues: CASSYSGTTNEKLFF. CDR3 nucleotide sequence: TGTGCCAGCAGTTATAGCGGGACAACTAATGAAAAACTGTTTTTT.

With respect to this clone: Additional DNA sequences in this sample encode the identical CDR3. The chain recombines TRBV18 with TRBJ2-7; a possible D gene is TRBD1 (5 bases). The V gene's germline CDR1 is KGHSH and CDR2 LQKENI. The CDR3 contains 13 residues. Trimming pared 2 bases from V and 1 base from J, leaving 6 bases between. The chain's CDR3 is CASSPTGSYEQYF. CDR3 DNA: TGTGCCAGCTCACCAACAGGTTCCTACGAGCAGTACTTC.

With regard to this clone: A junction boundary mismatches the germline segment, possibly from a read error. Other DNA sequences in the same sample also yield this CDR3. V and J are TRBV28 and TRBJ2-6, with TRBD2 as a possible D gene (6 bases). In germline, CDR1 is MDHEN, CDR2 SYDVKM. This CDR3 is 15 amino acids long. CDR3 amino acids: CASKEEGPGANVLTF. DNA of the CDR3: TGTGCCAGCAAGGAGGAGGGGCCTGGGGCCAACGTCCTGACCTTC.

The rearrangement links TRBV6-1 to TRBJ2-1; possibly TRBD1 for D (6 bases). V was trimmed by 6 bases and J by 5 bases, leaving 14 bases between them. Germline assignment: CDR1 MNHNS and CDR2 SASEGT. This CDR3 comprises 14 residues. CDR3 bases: TGTGCCAGCAGGAGGACAGAGTCCCACAATGAGCAGTTCTTC. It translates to CASRRTESHNEQFF.

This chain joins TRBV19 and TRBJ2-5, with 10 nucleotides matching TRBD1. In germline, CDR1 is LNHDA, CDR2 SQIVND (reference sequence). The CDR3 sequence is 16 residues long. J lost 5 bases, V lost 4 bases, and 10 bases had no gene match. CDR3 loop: CASSTPRTGGRETQYF. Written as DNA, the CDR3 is TGTGCCAGTAGTACTCCCCGGACAGGGGGGAGGGAGACCCAGTACTTC.

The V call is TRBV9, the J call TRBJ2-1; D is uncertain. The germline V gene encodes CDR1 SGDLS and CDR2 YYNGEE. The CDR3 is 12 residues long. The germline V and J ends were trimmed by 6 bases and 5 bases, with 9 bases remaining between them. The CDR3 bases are TGTGCCAGCAAGGCAGGCAACAATGAGCAGTTCTTC. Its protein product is CASKAGNNEQFF.

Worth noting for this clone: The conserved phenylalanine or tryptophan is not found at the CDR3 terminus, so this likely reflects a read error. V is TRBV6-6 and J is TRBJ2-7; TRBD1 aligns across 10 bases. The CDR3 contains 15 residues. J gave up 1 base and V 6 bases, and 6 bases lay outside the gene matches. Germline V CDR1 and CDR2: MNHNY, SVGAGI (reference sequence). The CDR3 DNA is TGTGCCAGCAGCCCGGGACAGGGGCATTCCTACGAGCAGTACTCC. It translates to CASSPGQGHSYEQYS.

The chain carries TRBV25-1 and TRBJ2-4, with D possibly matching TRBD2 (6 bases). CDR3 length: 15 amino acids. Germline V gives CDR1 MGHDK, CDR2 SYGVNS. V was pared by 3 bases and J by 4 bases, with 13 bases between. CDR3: CASSEGGLGKNIQYF. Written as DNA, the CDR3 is TGTGCCAGCAGTGAGGGGGGACTTGGGAAAAACATTCAGTACTTC. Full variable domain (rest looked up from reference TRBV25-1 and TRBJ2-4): EADIYQTPRYLVIGTGKKITLECSQTMGHDKMYWYQQDPGMELHLIHYSYGVNSTEKGDLSSESTVSRIRTEHFPLTLESARPSHTSQYLCASSEGGLGKNIQYFGAGTRLSVL.

As DNA, the CDR3 is TGCGCCAGCAGCTTGGCCGGGACAGGGGGCTCCTACGAGCAGTACTTC. Encoded protein: CASSLAGTGGSYEQYF. The chain recombines TRBV5-1 with TRBJ2-7; TRBD1 aligns across 11 bases. Trimming at V came to 0 bases and at J to 0 bases, leaving 2 bases not matched to a gene. This CDR3 has 16 residues. Looked up from germline, CDR1 is SGHRS and CDR2 is YFSETQ.

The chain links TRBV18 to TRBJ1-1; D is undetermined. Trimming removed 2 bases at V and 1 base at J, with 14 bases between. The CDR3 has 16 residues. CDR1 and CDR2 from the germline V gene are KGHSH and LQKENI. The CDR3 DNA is TGTGCCAGCTCACCAAAGGCGGGAACTGCGAACACTGAAGCTTTCTTT. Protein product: CASSPKAGTANTEAFF.

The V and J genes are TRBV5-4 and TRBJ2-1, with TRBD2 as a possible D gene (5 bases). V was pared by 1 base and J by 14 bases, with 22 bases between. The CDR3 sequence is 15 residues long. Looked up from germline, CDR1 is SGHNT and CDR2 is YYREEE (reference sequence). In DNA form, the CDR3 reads TGTGCCAGCAGCTTGCGAATTTCGGACTCCCCGCTCGAGTTCTTC. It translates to CASSLRISDSPLEFF.

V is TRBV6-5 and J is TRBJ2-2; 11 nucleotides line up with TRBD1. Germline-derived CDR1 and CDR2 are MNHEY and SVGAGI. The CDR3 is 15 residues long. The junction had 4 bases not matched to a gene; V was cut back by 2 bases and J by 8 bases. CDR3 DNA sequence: TGTGCCAGCAGTTACCCGGGACAGGGGGTGGGGGAGCTGTTTTTT. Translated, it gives CASSYPGQGVGELFF.

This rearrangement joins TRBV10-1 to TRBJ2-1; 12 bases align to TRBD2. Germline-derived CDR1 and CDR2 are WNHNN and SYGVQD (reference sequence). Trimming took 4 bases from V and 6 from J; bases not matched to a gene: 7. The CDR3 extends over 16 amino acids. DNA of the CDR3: TGCGCCAGCAGTGTCCAACTAGCGGGGGGTATCAATGAGCAGTTCTTC. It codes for CASSVQLAGGINEQFF.

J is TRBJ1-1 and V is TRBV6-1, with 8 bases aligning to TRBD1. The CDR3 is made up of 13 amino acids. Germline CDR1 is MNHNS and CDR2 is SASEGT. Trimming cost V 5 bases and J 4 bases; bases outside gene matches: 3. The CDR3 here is CASSTDRGTEAFF. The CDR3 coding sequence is TGTGCCAGCAGTACTGACAGGGGCACTGAAGCTTTCTTT.

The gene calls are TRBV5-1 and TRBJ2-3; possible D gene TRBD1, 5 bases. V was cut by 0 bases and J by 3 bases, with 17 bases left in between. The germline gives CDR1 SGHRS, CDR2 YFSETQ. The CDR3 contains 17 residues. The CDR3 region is CASSLVNMAQGTDTQYF. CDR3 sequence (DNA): TGCGCCAGCAGCTTGGTCAACATGGCGCAGGGAACAGATACGCAGTATTTT. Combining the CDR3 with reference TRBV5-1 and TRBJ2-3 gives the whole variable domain KAGVTQTPRYLIKTRGQQVTLSCSPISGHRSVSWYQQTPGQGLQFLFEYFSETQRNKGNFPGRFSGRQFSNSRSEMNVSTLELGDSALYLCASSLVNMAQGTDTQYFGPGTRLTVL.

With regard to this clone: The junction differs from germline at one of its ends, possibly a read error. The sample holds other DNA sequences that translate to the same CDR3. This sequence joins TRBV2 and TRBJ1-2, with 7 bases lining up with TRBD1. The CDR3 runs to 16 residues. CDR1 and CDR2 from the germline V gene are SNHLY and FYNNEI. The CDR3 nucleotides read TGCGCCAGCACCCTCGGAGAGCCGGGGCTCAGGGGGGGCTACACCTTC. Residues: CASTLGEPGLRGGYTF.

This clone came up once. CDR3 nucleotide sequence: TGTGCCAGCAGCGTAGTGGTGTCGGGTGGCTACACCTTC. As protein: CASSVVVSGGYTF. The rearrangement links TRBV9 to TRBJ1-2, with D hard to call. V was pared by 0 bases and J by 7 bases, with 10 bases between. The CDR3 totals 13 residues. Per germline, CDR1 SGDLS and CDR2 YYNGEE.

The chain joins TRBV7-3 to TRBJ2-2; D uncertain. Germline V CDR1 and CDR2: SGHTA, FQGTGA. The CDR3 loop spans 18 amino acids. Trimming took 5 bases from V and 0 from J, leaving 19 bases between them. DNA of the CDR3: TGTGCCAGCAGCCCCCTCCCAAACAGCTACGCGAACACCGGGGAGCTGTTTTTT. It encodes CASSPLPNSYANTGELFF.

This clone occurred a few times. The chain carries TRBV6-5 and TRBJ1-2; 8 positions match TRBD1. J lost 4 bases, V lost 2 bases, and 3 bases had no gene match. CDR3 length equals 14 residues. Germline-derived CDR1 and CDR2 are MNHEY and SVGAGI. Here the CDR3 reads CASSYRDRIYGYTF. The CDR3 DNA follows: TGTGCCAGCAGTTACCGGGACAGGATCTATGGCTACACCTTC.

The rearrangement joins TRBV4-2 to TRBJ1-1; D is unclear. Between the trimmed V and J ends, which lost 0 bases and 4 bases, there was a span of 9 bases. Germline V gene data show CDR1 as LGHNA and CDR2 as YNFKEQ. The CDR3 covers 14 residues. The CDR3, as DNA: TGTGCCAGCAGCCAAGATGAAACAGCCACTGAAGCTTTCTTT. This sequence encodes CASSQDETATEAFF.

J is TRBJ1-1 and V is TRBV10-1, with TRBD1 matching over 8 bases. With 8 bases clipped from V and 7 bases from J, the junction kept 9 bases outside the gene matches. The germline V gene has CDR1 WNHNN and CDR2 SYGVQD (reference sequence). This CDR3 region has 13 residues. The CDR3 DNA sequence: TGCGCCAGCGGACCGACCGGGACAGGTGAAGCTTTCTTT. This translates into CASGPTGTGEAFF.

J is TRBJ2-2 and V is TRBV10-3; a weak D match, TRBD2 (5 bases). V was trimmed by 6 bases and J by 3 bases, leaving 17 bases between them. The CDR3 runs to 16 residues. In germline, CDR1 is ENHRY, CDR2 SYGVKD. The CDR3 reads CAIREGNGIHTGELFF. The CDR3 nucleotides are TGTGCCATCAGAGAAGGCAACGGGATACACACCGGGGAGCTGTTTTTT.

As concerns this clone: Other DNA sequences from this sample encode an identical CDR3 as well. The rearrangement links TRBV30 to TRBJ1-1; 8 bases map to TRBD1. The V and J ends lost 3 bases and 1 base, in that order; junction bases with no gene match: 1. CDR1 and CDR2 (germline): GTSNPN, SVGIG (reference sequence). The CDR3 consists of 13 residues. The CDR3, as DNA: TGTGCCTGGAGAGACAGGGGGAACACTGAAGCTTTCTTT. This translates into CAWRDRGNTEAFF.

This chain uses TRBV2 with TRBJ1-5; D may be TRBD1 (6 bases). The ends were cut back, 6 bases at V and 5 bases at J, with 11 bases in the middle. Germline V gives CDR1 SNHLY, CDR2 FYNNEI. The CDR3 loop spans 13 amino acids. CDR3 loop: CASRGEGDQPQHF. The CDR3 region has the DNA TGTGCCAGCAGGGGGGAGGGGGATCAGCCCCAGCATTTT.

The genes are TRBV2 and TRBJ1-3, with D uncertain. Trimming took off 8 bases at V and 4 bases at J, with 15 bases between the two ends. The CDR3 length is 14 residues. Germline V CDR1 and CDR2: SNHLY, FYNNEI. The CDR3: CASGPFGLGNTIYF. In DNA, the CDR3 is TGTGCCAGCGGCCCCTTTGGGCTCGGAAACACCATATATTTT.

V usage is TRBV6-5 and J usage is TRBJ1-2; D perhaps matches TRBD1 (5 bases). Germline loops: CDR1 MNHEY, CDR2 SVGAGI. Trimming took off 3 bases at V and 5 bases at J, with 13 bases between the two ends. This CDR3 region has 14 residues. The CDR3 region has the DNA TGTGCCAGCAGTTATCAGGGATCAGGATATGGCTACACCTTC. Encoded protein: CASSYQGSGYGYTF.

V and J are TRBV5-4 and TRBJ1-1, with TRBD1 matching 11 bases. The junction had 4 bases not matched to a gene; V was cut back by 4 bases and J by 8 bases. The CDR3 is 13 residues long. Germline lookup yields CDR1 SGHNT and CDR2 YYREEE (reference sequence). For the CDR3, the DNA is TGTGCCAGCAGCGGGGGACAGGGGGTCGAAGCTTTCTTT. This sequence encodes CASSGGQGVEAFF.